The rows below give T cell receptor beta chains drawn from one sample of a study of shared clonotypes between healthy human individuals. Profiled with immunoSEQ multiplex PCR; TCRdb holds only in-frame clones, not every one. The table has about 1.5 million clones, approximately 96% seen once. The sequencing sample was made of naive CD4+ T cells sorted from blood. The receptor set was obtained from a man aged 25-45 years in good health. Each CDR3 is given with its conserved first and last residue. The D gene is left open where the match is weak.

TGTGCCAGCAGCTCGCGGGAGTGGGAAGGAAATGAGCAGTTCTTC	CASSSREWEGNEQFF	TRBD2	TRBV11-2	TRBJ2-1
TGCAGCGTTGCGTTGCGGCCGAACACTGAAGCTTTCTTT	CSVALRPNTEAFF	-	TRBV29-1	TRBJ1-1
TGCGCCAGCCTCCGAGGGGACAGGGAAAACACCGGGGAGCTGTTTTTT	CASLRGDRENTGELFF	TRBD1	TRBV5-1	TRBJ2-2
TGTGCCAGCAGCGTAGTGGGCAGCAATAATGAAAAACTGTTTTTT	CASSVVGSNNEKLFF	-	TRBV9	TRBJ1-4
TGTGCCAGCAGCTTAAGAGGGTCACTGGAGACCCAGTACTTC	CASSLRGSLETQYF	-	TRBV5-4	TRBJ2-5
TGTGCCAGTAGACGACAGGGTTCTAACAATGAGCAGTTCTTC	CASRRQGSNNEQFF	TRBD1	TRBV27	TRBJ2-1
TGTGCCAGCAGTGAAAGGCCGCTCGATGAGCAGTTCTTC	CASSERPLDEQFF	-	TRBV27	TRBJ2-1
TGTGCCAGCAACCCCCGACAGGGGAAGGACTATGGCTACACCTTC	CASNPRQGKDYGYTF	TRBD1	TRBV7-2	TRBJ1-2
TGCGCCAGCAGCTTGGACCTACCTTCCATGAACACTGAAGCTTTCTTT	CASSLDLPSMNTEAFF	-	TRBV5-1	TRBJ1-1
TGTGCCAGCAGTACCCAACAGGGCCGCAATGAGCAGTTCTTC	CASSTQQGRNEQFF	-	TRBV27	TRBJ2-1
TGTGCCAGCAGTGAATCGGGGAGGAGTAATCGTGAAGCTTTCTTT	CASSESGRSNREAFF	-	TRBV25-1	TRBJ1-1
TGTGCCAGCAGCTTAGATCCGGTAGGACTAGCGGCGAACTACGAGCAGTACTTC	CASSLDPVGLAANYEQYF	TRBD2	TRBV11-2	TRBJ2-7
TGTGCCAGCAGCTCCCGCCCGGGGAGGGCTAATGAAAAACTGTTTTTT	CASSSRPGRANEKLFF	-	TRBV7-8	TRBJ1-4